A single sample gave rise to the 19 T cell receptor beta chains below, sequenced in a study of cytomegalovirus exposure and HLA in healthy donors. The PCR contained 60 Vbeta and 13 Jbeta primers. Produced via immunoSEQ multiplex PCR; TCRdb's table is partial and in-frame only. The repertoire holds approximately 190,000 clones, with over 75% as singletons. The sequencing sample was made of PBMCs. These receptors originate from a man over 45 in good health and CMV-seronegative.

V gene TRBV7-8 combines with J gene TRBJ2-4; 9 nucleotides match TRBD1. Germline CDR1 and CDR2: SGHVS and FQNEAQ. The CDR3 consists of 16 residues. The trim removed 2 bases at V and 13 bases at J, leaving 15 bases unmatched. The CDR3 DNA sequence: TGTGCCAGCAGCTTAAATTTTCAGGGACAGGGCGTTATACAGTACTTC. It specifies CASSLNFQGQGVIQYF.

V is TRBV27 and J is TRBJ1-4; TRBD1 is a possible D gene (5 bases). The CDR3 covers 14 residues. Trimming cost V 2 bases and J 4 bases, with 8 bases left between them. Germline loops: CDR1 MNHEY, CDR2 SMNVEV (reference sequence). The CDR3: CASSLRGNNEKLFF. The CDR3 coding sequence is TGTGCCAGCAGTTTAAGGGGAAATAATGAAAAACTGTTTTTT.

With regard to this clone: Sequence at one end of the junction differs from germline and may be a read error. The gene calls are TRBV4-1 and TRBJ2-6; D is undetermined. The CDR3 length is 16 residues. Germline values: CDR1 MGHRA, CDR2 YSYEKL. The CDR3 region has the DNA TGTGCCAGCAGCCAAGATCTCGGGTCCGGGGCCAACGTCCTGACTTTC. It is translated as CASSQDLGSGANVLTF.

The rearrangement links TRBV30 to TRBJ1-4; D is unresolved. V was shortened by 4 bases and J by 4 bases, with 16 bases between the two germline ends. Germline V gives CDR1 GTSNPN, CDR2 SVGIG (reference sequence). This CDR3 contains 15 residues. CDR3 residues: CAWNPSPGVNEKLFF. The CDR3 DNA follows: TGTGCCTGGAACCCAAGCCCCGGGGTTAATGAAAAACTGTTTTTT.

The J gene is TRBJ1-2, the V gene TRBV7-2; TRBD1 matches at 10 bases. Germline-derived CDR1 and CDR2 are SGHTA and FQGNSA. This CDR3 spans 14 amino acids. The junction had 6 bases not matched to a gene; V was cut back by 3 bases and J by 8 bases. CDR3 sequence: CASSLRTGGRGYTF. The CDR3 DNA sequence: TGTGCCAGCAGCTTGCGGACAGGGGGAAGGGGCTACACCTTC. Filled out from reference TRBV7-2 and TRBJ1-2, the complete variable domain reads GAGVSQSPSNKVTEKGKDVELRCDPISGHTALYWYRQSLGQGLEFLIYFQGNSAPDKSGLPSDRFSAERTGGSVSTLTIQRTQQEDSAVYLCASSLRTGGRGYTFGSGTRLTVV.

V and J are TRBV19 and TRBJ1-1; D ambiguous. Trimming took 4 bases from V and 0 from J, leaving 12 bases between them. The CDR3 is 15 amino acids. The V gene's germline CDR1 is LNHDA and CDR2 SQIVND (reference sequence). The DNA of the CDR3 is TGTGCCAGTAGTACCTTCGACTCGATGAACACTGAAGCTTTCTTT. Translated: CASSTFDSMNTEAFF.

V usage is TRBV7-2 and J usage is TRBJ2-5; 7 nucleotides align to TRBD1. Trimming removed 3 bases from V and 1 base from J; junction bases left unmatched: 8. The CDR3 spans 16 residues. Per germline, CDR1 SGHTA and CDR2 FQGNSA. The DNA for the CDR3 is TGTGCCAGCAGCTTGCCTCGGGACAGAATCCAAGAGACCCAGTACTTC. Residues: CASSLPRDRIQETQYF.

The CDR3 DNA follows: TGCGCCAGCAGCTTTGGGTTAGGACAGGGGCTCGCCGAGCAGTACTTC. This translates into CASSFGLGQGLAEQYF. This sequence joins TRBV5-1 and TRBJ2-5, with 9 bases aligning to TRBD1. The J call may be wrong; the DNA end is better matched by TRBJ2-7. This CDR3 has 16 amino acids. The germline V gene has CDR1 SGHRS and CDR2 YFSETQ.

The chain combines TRBV4-2 with TRBJ2-3; 9 positions match TRBD1. There are 16 residues in the CDR3. Germline V gives CDR1 LGHNA, CDR2 YNFKEQ. V shed 5 bases and J 5 bases; nucleotides not matched to a gene: 11. The chain's CDR3 is CASSTGQGRWEDTQYF. The CDR3 coding sequence is TGTGCCAGCAGCACAGGACAGGGGAGGTGGGAAGATACGCAGTATTTT.

This clone was observed a few times. The gene calls are TRBV6-8 and TRBJ1-3; TRBD1 matches 8 bases. Germline CDR1 is MNHGY and CDR2 is SAAAGT. This CDR3 is built from 19 residues. V lost 5 bases to trimming and J lost 7 bases; unmatched junction nucleotides: 22. The CDR3 sequence: CASSGEGQDLVRLGNTIYF. DNA for the CDR3: TGTGCCAGCAGTGGCGAGGGACAGGACCTGGTTCGGCTCGGGAACACCATATATTTT.

V usage is TRBV7-2 and J usage is TRBJ2-3; 8 nucleotides match TRBD2. The CDR3 is 13 amino acids. CDR1 SGHTA and CDR2 FQGNSA come from the germline V gene. Trimming took 4 bases from V and 4 from J; bases not matched to a gene: 1. CDR3 bases: TGTGCCAGCAGCTGGCGGGGGGCAGATACGCAGTATTTT. Translated, it gives CASSWRGADTQYF.

This chain joins TRBV2 and TRBJ2-7; D uncertain. Trimming took off 6 bases at V and 2 bases at J, with 8 bases between the two ends. Germline CDR1 reads SNHLY; CDR2 reads FYNNEI. This CDR3 contains 12 residues. Written as DNA, the CDR3 is TGTGCCAGCAGCACGGTCGCCTACGAGCAGTACTTC. It codes for CASSTVAYEQYF. The full variable domain, rest sourced from reference TRBV2 and TRBJ2-7, is EPEVTQTPSHQVTQMGQEVILRCVPISNHLYFYWYRQILGQKVEFLVSFYNNEISEKSEIFDDQFSVERPDGSNFTLKIRSTKLEDSAMYFCASSTVAYEQYFGPGTRLTVT.

The chain carries TRBV4-3 and TRBJ2-6; 8 bases match TRBD1. V lost 1 base to trimming and J lost 0 bases; unmatched junction nucleotides: 11. There are 20 residues in the CDR3. Per the germline V gene, CDR1 is LGHNA and CDR2 is YSLEER. The DNA for the CDR3 is TGCGCCAGCAGCCAAGGCGGGACAGGCCCGTCCCTCTCTGGGGCCAACGTCCTGACTTTC. This gives the protein CASSQGGTGPSLSGANVLTF.

The chain carries TRBV5-6 and TRBJ2-2; 11 nucleotides match TRBD1. Germline V gene lookup returns CDR1 SGHDT and CDR2 YYEEEE. V shed 5 bases, J shed 4 bases, and the junction held 7 bases outside the gene matches. This CDR3 spans 16 amino acids. In DNA, the CDR3 is TGTGCCAGCAGTTTCGGACAGGGGGCGCCCACCGGGGAGCTGTTTTTT. Translating gives CASSFGQGAPTGELFF. Looking up the rest from reference TRBV5-6 and TRBJ2-2 gives the full variable domain: DAGVTQSPTHLIKTRGQQVTLRCSPKSGHDTVSWYQQALGQGPQFIFQYYEEEERQRGNFPDRFSGHQFPNYSSELNVNALLLGDSALYLCASSFGQGAPTGELFFGEGSRLTVL.

This sequence joins TRBV29-1 and TRBJ2-2, with 8 nucleotides matching TRBD1. V lost 3 bases to trimming and J lost 1 base; unmatched junction nucleotides: 1. The germline V gene has CDR1 SQVTM and CDR2 ANQGSEA. This CDR3 is built from 14 residues. CDR3 in DNA: TGCAGCGTTGACAGGGGGCTGAACACCGGGGAGCTGTTTTTT. This gives the protein CSVDRGLNTGELFF.

CDR3 nucleotides: TGTGCCAGCAGCCCAGGGTCTGGCTACACCTTC. Amino acids: CASSPGSGYTF. The chain employs TRBV5-6 and TRBJ1-2; D may be TRBD1 (5 bases). V lost 4 bases and J lost 7, with 8 bases in between. The CDR3 is made up of 11 amino acids. Germline V lookup: CDR1 SGHDT, CDR2 YYEEEE.

The V and J genes are TRBV7-2 and TRBJ2-7; TRBD1 might be the D (6 bases). Germline V lookup: CDR1 SGHTA, CDR2 FQGNSA. This CDR3 contains 14 residues. V dropped 5 bases and J dropped 2 bases, with 13 bases sitting between them. The DNA for the CDR3 is TGTGCCAGCAGCCTTCGACAGGCGACCTACGAGCAGTACTTC. This codes for CASSLRQATYEQYF.

The V call is TRBV9, the J call TRBJ1-2, with unresolved D. CDR1 is SGDLS and CDR2 is YYNGEE in the germline V gene. V gave up 0 bases and J gave up 8 bases, with 11 bases separating them. The CDR3 is made up of 13 amino acids. The CDR3 reads CASSVGGAFGYTF. CDR3 DNA: TGTGCCAGCAGCGTAGGCGGTGCGTTCGGCTACACCTTC. Variable domain in full (rest from reference TRBV9 and TRBJ1-2): DSGVTQTPKHLITATGQRVTLRCSPRSGDLSVYWYQQSLDQGLQFLIQYYNGEERAKGNILERFSAQQFPDLHSELNLSSLELGDSALYFCASSVGGAFGYTFGSGTRLTVV.

The V gene is TRBV18, the J gene TRBJ2-7; TRBD1 is a possible D gene (6 bases). CDR1 and CDR2 (germline): KGHSH, LQKENI. V gave up 3 bases and J gave up 3 bases, with 9 bases separating them. This CDR3 is 13 amino acids long. CDR3 loop: CASSPTQGYEQYF. CDR3 sequence (DNA): TGTGCCAGCTCACCCACACAGGGCTACGAGCAGTACTTC.